This section outlines one TCR beta chain sequence together with its context. This record belongs to a study of shared clonotypes between healthy human individuals. The CDR3 consists of 14 residues. Germline V CDR1 and CDR2: SGHRS, YFSETQ. V was clipped by 1 base and J by 2 bases, with 7 bases between them. The assay was immunoSEQ multiplex PCR, and TCRdb's table has in-frame clones only and misses some. The sample holds more than 550,000 clones; 55% to 80% are singletons and the top ten take approximately 2%. This TCR derives from a woman aged 25-40 years in good health. Input material: memory CD4+ T cells sorted from blood. Subset described: CD45RA-negative fraction. The rearrangement links TRBV5-1 to TRBJ1-5, with D uncertain. The CDR3 region is CASSLSGGNQPQHF. As DNA, the CDR3 is TGCGCCAGCAGCTTGAGTGGTGGCAATCAGCCCCAGCATTTT.